Presented here are 25 T cell receptor beta chains from one specimen sequenced in a study of T cells in Graves' hyperthyroidism and ophthalmopathy. Amplified regions were TCR beta CDR3 sequences from RNA transcripts. An initial round of RT-PCR targeting the TCR CDR3 relied on the HTBI primer set. Each CDR3 protein is one row after TCRdb ran MiXCR on the multiplex PCR reads. The sample contains some 350,000 distinct CDR3 sequences, around 16% of which appear only once. Sequencing used blood. These receptors all stem from a woman aged 18-30 years with Graves' hyperthyroidism that later progressed to Graves' ophthalmopathy.

The V and J genes are TRBV29-1 and TRBJ2-7; the match to TRBD1 covers 7 bases. Germline trimming cut 6 bases from V and 2 bases from J; bases unmatched to any gene: 13. The germline gives CDR1 SQVTM, CDR2 ANQGSEA. This CDR3 spans 15 amino acids. CDR3 loop: CSVGVADRIPYEQYF. The CDR3 nucleotides are TGCAGCGTCGGGGTCGCGGACAGGATCCCCTACGAGCAGTACTTC.

This clonotype was seen ten or more times. The chain recombines TRBV12-3 or TRBV12-4 with TRBJ2-1, with 8 positions matching TRBD1. The length of the CDR3 is 14 residues. V shed 3 bases and J 10 bases; nucleotides not matched to a gene: 8. For the CDR3, the DNA is TGTGCCAGCAGTTTCGACAGGGGAAGGAGCGAGCAGTTCTTC. As protein: CASSFDRGRSEQFF.

This clonotype turned up a few times. V and J are TRBV6-1 and TRBJ2-4; 7 nucleotides align to TRBD1. The V gene's germline CDR1 is MNHNS and CDR2 SASEGT. V shed 6 bases and J 11 bases; nucleotides not matched to a gene: 13. The CDR3 is 14 residues long. The CDR3 DNA reads as TGTGCCAGCAGCCCCGGGACAGAACTCCTCTTTCAGTACTTC. Its protein product is CASSPGTELLFQYF.

The V and J genes are TRBV20-1 and TRBJ2-3; TRBD2 aligns across 11 bases. This CDR3 region has 15 residues. With 5 bases clipped from V and 0 bases from J, the junction kept 4 bases outside the gene matches. Germline V gene lookup returns CDR1 DFQATT and CDR2 SNEGSKA (reference sequence). The CDR3 DNA is TGCAGTGCTGGAGGGACTAGCGGTAGCACAGATACGCAGTATTTT. It codes for CSAGGTSGSTDTQYF.

There are many counts of this clonotype. The chain carries TRBV10-3 and TRBJ2-6; 7 bases map to TRBD1. The germline gives CDR1 ENHRY, CDR2 SYGVKD. V shed 7 bases and J 0 bases; nucleotides not matched to a gene: 6. The CDR3 contains 16 residues. This chain's CDR3 is CAIKKGADSGANVLTF. CDR3 sequence (DNA): TGTGCCATCAAAAAGGGGGCGGACTCTGGGGCCAACGTCCTGACTTTC.

This clonotype was found many times. V usage is TRBV5-1 and J usage is TRBJ2-2; 8 positions agree with TRBD1. Germline V gene lookup returns CDR1 SGHRS and CDR2 YFSETQ. CDR3 size: 16 residues. V lost 1 base and J lost 1; bases outside the gene matches: 3. CDR3 in amino acids: CASSLTGGKNTGELFF. For the CDR3, the DNA is TGCGCCAGCAGCTTGACAGGGGGAAAGAACACCGGGGAGCTGTTTTTT.

The chain couples TRBV20-1 to TRBJ1-1, with TRBD1 as a possible D gene (5 bases). In germline, CDR1 is DFQATT, CDR2 SNEGSKA (reference sequence). Trimming took off 5 bases at V and 0 bases at J, with 10 bases between the two ends. The CDR3 has 13 residues. Here the CDR3 DNA reads TGCAGTGCTCTCAGGGTAATGAACACTGAAGCTTTCTTT. Amino acids: CSALRVMNTEAFF.

J is TRBJ2-3 and V is TRBV15; D gene ambiguous. Per germline, CDR1 LNHNV and CDR2 YYDKDF (reference sequence). Trimming removed 0 bases from V and 4 bases from J, with 8 bases in between. CDR3 length equals 14 residues. CDR3 DNA: TGTGCCACCAGCAGAGATGGAGTGTCAGATACGCAGTATTTT. It encodes CATSRDGVSDTQYF.

A few counts support this clonotype. J is TRBJ1-2 and V is TRBV20-1, with 9 bases lining up with TRBD1. There are 14 residues in the CDR3. CDR1 is DFQATT, CDR2 SNEGSKA, per germline (reference sequence). J lost 6 bases, V lost 3 bases, and 8 bases had no gene match. The CDR3 coding sequence is TGCAGTGCTAGGGGCCCCGACAGGGGGGATGGCTACACCTTC. Its translation: CSARGPDRGDGYTF.

This clonotype was counted at least ten times. V and J are TRBV5-1 and TRBJ1-1; D not certain. The CDR3 loop spans 14 amino acids. Deletions cut 4 bases from V and 8 bases from J, with 18 bases between. Germline V gene sequence: CDR1 SGHRS, CDR2 YFSETQ. CDR3 DNA: TGCGCCAGCAGCGAGGTGCAGTCTAACGCCGAAGCTTTCTTT. Translating gives CASSEVQSNAEAFF.

This clonotype has a handful of counts. The chain is built from TRBV20-1 and TRBJ2-4, with D maybe TRBD1 (6 bases). The CDR3 is made up of 14 amino acids. V was clipped by 3 bases and J by 4 bases, with 13 bases between them. Germline V gene data show CDR1 as DFQATT and CDR2 as SNEGSKA (reference sequence). The CDR3 loop reads CSASLTGIKNIQYF. CDR3 DNA sequence: TGCAGTGCTAGTCTCACAGGGATAAAAAACATTCAGTACTTC.

This clonotype showed up many times. This chain connects TRBV10-3 to TRBJ2-7; a weak D match, TRBD1 (6 bases). The CDR3 totals 16 residues. The germline V gene encodes CDR1 ENHRY and CDR2 SYGVKD. Trimming removed 5 bases from V and 4 bases from J, with 21 bases in between. This CDR3 is CAISRLNREMGYEQYF. The CDR3 nucleotides read TGTGCCATCAGTCGGCTAAACAGGGAAATGGGATACGAGCAGTACTTC.

This clonotype was seen many times. The genes are TRBV28 and TRBJ2-1, with 10 bases that match TRBD2. The germline gives CDR1 MDHEN, CDR2 SYDVKM. The CDR3 runs to 13 residues. V was clipped by 5 bases and J by 9 bases; unmatched bases: 4. CDR3 DNA sequence: TGTGCCAGCAGTGTCCGGACTAGCGGTGAGCAGTTCTTC. Its protein product is CASSVRTSGEQFF.

This clonotype was observed many times. The chain is built from TRBV5-6 and TRBJ1-1; D gene uncertain. This CDR3 spans 15 amino acids. Germline V CDR1 and CDR2: SGHDT, YYEEEE. The V end lost 0 bases, the J end lost 3 bases, and 12 bases lay between the germline ends. The CDR3, as DNA: TGTGCCAGCAGCTTGGCTTGGACTTGGGACACTGAAGCTTTCTTT. This encodes CASSLAWTWDTEAFF.

This clonotype was seen repeatedly, ten times or more. The chain carries TRBV7-9 and TRBJ2-5; TRBD1 agrees at 7 bases. The CDR3 length is 16 residues. The V and J ends lost 0 bases and 4 bases, in that order; junction bases with no gene match: 8. Germline CDR1 SEHNR, CDR2 FQNEAQ (reference sequence). Here the CDR3 reads CASSLALGQARETQYF. For the CDR3, the DNA is TGTGCCAGCAGCTTAGCCCTTGGACAGGCGAGAGAGACCCAGTACTTC. The full variable domain, completed using reference TRBV7-9 and TRBJ2-5, is DTGVSQNPRHKITKRGQNVTFRCDPISEHNRLYWYRQTLGQGPEFLTYFQNEAQLEKSRLLSDRFSAERPKGSFSTLEIQRTEQGDSAMYLCASSLALGQARETQYFGPGTRLLVL.

This chain links TRBV7-6 with TRBJ2-5; TRBD2 aligns across 10 bases. J gave up 5 bases and V 5 bases, and 11 bases lay outside the gene matches. CDR3 length equals 16 residues. Germline loops: CDR1 SGHVS, CDR2 FNYEAQ. The CDR3 nucleotides read TGTGCCAGCAGCCGTGGGAGCGGGGGGGAAATGGAGACCCAGTACTTC. Residues: CASSRGSGGEMETQYF.

The sample holds many counts of this clonotype. V is TRBV2 and J is TRBJ1-2, with 9 bases identical to TRBD1. The trim removed 8 bases at V and 4 bases at J, leaving 8 bases unmatched. The CDR3 consists of 14 residues. The germline V gene encodes CDR1 SNHLY and CDR2 FYNNEI. The CDR3 reads CASSGTGRSYGYTF. In DNA, the CDR3 is TGTGCCAGCTCCGGGACAGGGAGGAGCTATGGCTACACCTTC. The whole variable domain, filled in from reference TRBV2 and TRBJ1-2, reads EPEVTQTPSHQVTQMGQEVILRCVPISNHLYFYWYRQILGQKVEFLVSFYNNEISEKSEIFDDQFSVERPDGSNFTLKIRSTKLEDSAMYFCASSGTGRSYGYTFGSGTRLTVV.

This clonotype turned up a few times. This chain connects TRBV20-1 to TRBJ1-6, with a tentative D call TRBD1 (5 bases). CDR1 is DFQATT and CDR2 is SNEGSKA in the germline V gene (reference sequence). Trimming left V 8 bases short and J 3 bases short, with 8 bases between. CDR3 length equals 12 residues. CDR3 DNA sequence: TGCAGTTCTACAGGCTATAATTCACCCCTCCACTTT. Encoded protein: CSSTGYNSPLHF.

This clonotype was observed many times. The V call is TRBV2, the J call TRBJ2-1; 10 positions match TRBD1. The CDR3 contains 15 residues. CDR1 is SNHLY and CDR2 is FYNNEI in the germline V gene. V trimming: 2 bases; J trimming: 6 bases; junction bases outside the gene matches: 4. The CDR3 DNA follows: TGTGCCAGCAGTGAAATTGGGACAGGGGTCAATGAGCAGTTCTTC. Translation gives CASSEIGTGVNEQFF.

This clonotype was seen a single time. This may be a read error: a much more frequent sequence differs by one nucleotide. The chain carries TRBV3-1 and TRBJ2-5, with 13 bases fitting TRBD2. The CDR3 runs 13 residues. The germline CDR1 and CDR2 sequences are LGHDT and YNNKEL (reference sequence). Trimming cost V 3 bases and J 13 bases; bases outside gene matches: 5. The CDR3 reads CASSQGLAGSVYF. CDR3 DNA: TGTGCCAGCAGCCAGGGACTAGCGGGATCAGTGTACTTC.

This clonotype has more than one count but fewer than ten. V usage is TRBV5-1 and J usage is TRBJ2-4; 7 positions agree with TRBD2. The CDR3 has 16 amino acids. Germline CDR1 reads SGHRS; CDR2 reads YFSETQ. The junction had 8 bases not matched to a gene; V was cut back by 4 bases and J by 1 base. The CDR3: CASSPIRGEAKNIQYF. The CDR3 DNA reads as TGCGCCAGCAGCCCCATCCGGGGGGAGGCCAAAAACATTCAGTACTTC.

In its sample, this clonotype was seen many times. This rearrangement joins TRBV7-9 to TRBJ2-3, with TRBD1 matching 10 bases. Germline CDR1 is SEHNR and CDR2 is FQNEAQ (reference sequence). CDR3 length: 16 amino acids. V was clipped by 7 bases and J by 4 bases; unmatched bases: 11. The CDR3 spells CASTPSPGQGPDTQYF. The CDR3 bases are TGTGCCAGCACTCCTTCGCCGGGACAGGGGCCAGATACGCAGTATTTT.

This clonotype was detected a few times. The chain uses TRBV7-9 and TRBJ2-3, with 15 nucleotides matching TRBD2. The germline CDR1 and CDR2 sequences are SEHNR and FQNEAQ (reference sequence). CDR3 length: 16 amino acids. Germline trimming cut 6 bases from V and 7 bases from J; bases unmatched to any gene: 8. The CDR3 region has the DNA TGTGCCAGCAGAGGAGGGACTAGCGGGAGGAAATATACGCAGTATTTT. It encodes CASRGGTSGRKYTQYF.

At least ten counts were recorded for this clonotype. The chain carries TRBV7-9 and TRBJ1-1, with 9 bases identical to TRBD1. CDR3 length: 14 amino acids. The V gene's germline CDR1 is SEHNR and CDR2 FQNEAQ (reference sequence). V lost 5 bases to trimming and J lost 1 base; unmatched junction nucleotides: 2. CDR3: CASSGTGTNTEAFF. DNA for the CDR3: TGTGCCAGCAGCGGGACAGGGACGAACACTGAAGCTTTCTTT.

This clonotype was recorded a few times. The CDR3 DNA reads as TGTGCCATCAGTGAGTCGACAATAAGGAACACTGAAGCTTTCTTT. Encoded protein: CAISESTIRNTEAFF. The rearrangement links TRBV10-3 to TRBJ1-1; D uncertain. V was cut by 0 bases and J by 1 base, with 9 bases left in between. Per the germline V gene, CDR1 is ENHRY and CDR2 is SYGVKD. The CDR3 consists of 15 residues.